The 15 T cell receptor beta chains below come from one sample, sequenced in a study of CD4 T cells in relation to SARS-CoV-2 and coronaviruses. No antigens are known for them. CD4+ T cells from unexposed donors were obtained before the COVID-19 pandemic (2011-2018). After about 10 days of culture, CD4+ T cells were isolated. TCRdb keeps only in-frame clones here, not all; method: immunoSEQ multiplex PCR. The data contain 25,000 or so clones, 73% of them singletons. Sequencing used CD4+ T cells from PBMCs, cultured in vitro. All receptors come from a human donor in good health.

The V gene is TRBV29-1, the J gene TRBJ2-1; D may be TRBD2 (7 bases). Germline values: CDR1 SQVTM, CDR2 ANQGSEA. The CDR3 totals 15 residues. V was clipped by 6 bases and J by 4 bases, with 19 bases between them. The chain's CDR3 is CSVEGGGRAYNEQFF. The CDR3 DNA is TGCAGCGTCGAGGGAGGGGGTAGAGCGTACAATGAGCAGTTCTTC.

The chain combines TRBV2 with TRBJ2-5; TRBD1 is a possible D gene (6 bases). Germline V lookup: CDR1 SNHLY, CDR2 FYNNEI. The CDR3 runs 14 residues. The germline V and J ends were trimmed by 5 bases and 5 bases, with 15 bases remaining between them. In DNA, the CDR3 is TGTGCCAGCAGTCCGACAGGCCTCGGGGAGACCCAGTACTTC. Its protein is CASSPTGLGETQYF.

This chain uses TRBV6-5 with TRBJ1-4, with TRBD1 identical over 9 bases. V shed 5 bases, J shed 8 bases, and the junction held 6 bases outside the gene matches. CDR3 length: 14 residues. Germline V gives CDR1 MNHEY, CDR2 SVGAGI. The CDR3 DNA follows: TGTGCCAGCAGTCAGACAGGGGGTTGGGAAAAACTGTTTTTT. Amino acids: CASSQTGGWEKLFF.

V gene TRBV7-9 combines with J gene TRBJ2-6, with no clear D. Germline loops: CDR1 SEHNR, CDR2 FQNEAQ (reference sequence). The CDR3 contains 12 residues. The V end was cut by 7 bases, the J end by 4 bases, with 5 bases between. In nucleotides, the CDR3 is TGTGCCAGCATGACCGGGGCCAACGTCCTGACTTTC. Translating gives CASMTGANVLTF.

This clone was seen only a few times. The V gene is TRBV5-1, the J gene TRBJ2-1; D might be TRBD1 (5 bases). This CDR3 has 15 residues. Trimming pared 4 bases from V and 5 bases from J, leaving 16 bases between. Germline V CDR1 and CDR2: SGHRS, YFSETQ. The CDR3 reads CASSPQAGSHNEQFF. CDR3 nucleotide sequence: TGCGCCAGCAGCCCCCAGGCAGGGTCCCACAATGAGCAGTTCTTC. Looking up the rest from reference TRBV5-1 and TRBJ2-1 gives the full variable domain: KAGVTQTPRYLIKTRGQQVTLSCSPISGHRSVSWYQQTPGQGLQFLFEYFSETQRNKGNFPGRFSGRQFSNSRSEMNVSTLELGDSALYLCASSPQAGSHNEQFFGPGTRLTVL.

The genes are TRBV4-3 and TRBJ1-4; D may be TRBD1 (6 bases). The germline gives CDR1 LGHNA, CDR2 YSLEER. There are 16 residues in the CDR3. V dropped 2 bases and J dropped 1 base, with 11 bases sitting between them. The CDR3 reads CASSQIRGLTNEKLFF. CDR3 nucleotides: TGCGCCAGCAGCCAAATCAGGGGTCTAACTAATGAAAAACTGTTTTTT.

This clone came up a few times. The rearrangement links TRBV5-5 to TRBJ1-1, with 7 nucleotides matching TRBD1. The junction had 7 bases not matched to a gene; V was cut back by 2 bases and J by 3 bases. The CDR3 has 15 residues. Germline V gene data show CDR1 as SGHKS and CDR2 as YYEKEE (reference sequence). CDR3 DNA: TGTGCCAGCAGCTTTAGACAGGGTTGGGACACTGAAGCTTTCTTT. Protein product: CASSFRQGWDTEAFF. The full variable domain, rest sourced from reference TRBV5-5 and TRBJ1-1, is DAGVTQSPTHLIKTRGQQVTLRCSPISGHKSVSWYQQVLGQGPQFIFQYYEKEERGRGNFPDRFSARQFPNYSSELNVNALLLGDSALYLCASSFRQGWDTEAFFGQGTRLTVV.

This clone turned up a few times. CDR3: CASRRDSRGNAGELFF. The CDR3 DNA follows: TGTGCCAGCAGGAGGGACTCTCGAGGAAACGCCGGGGAGCTGTTTTTT. J is TRBJ2-2 and V is TRBV25-1, with D possibly TRBD2 on 6 matching bases. The CDR3 length is 16 residues. The germline CDR1 and CDR2 sequences are MGHDK and SYGVNS. The V gene lost 6 bases and the J gene lost 6 bases, with 20 bases spanning the gap.

The rearrangement uses TRBV5-6 and TRBJ1-1, with D possibly being TRBD1 (6 bases). Per germline, CDR1 SGHDT and CDR2 YYEEEE. CDR3 length equals 14 residues. V was pared by 4 bases and J by 1 base, with 11 bases between. CDR3 loop: CASSPEGGNTEAFF. As DNA, the CDR3 is TGTGCCAGCAGCCCCGAGGGGGGGAACACTGAAGCTTTCTTT.

The genes are TRBV5-1 and TRBJ1-1, with 8 nucleotides matching TRBD1. Germline trimming cut 3 bases from V and 6 bases from J; bases unmatched to any gene: 10. The length of the CDR3 is 15 residues. Germline-derived CDR1 and CDR2 are SGHRS and YFSETQ. The CDR3 DNA follows: TGCGCCAGCAGCTCTTTGACAGGGGATGAGGCTGAAGCTTTCTTT. Translation: CASSSLTGDEAEAFF.

Only a few counts were recorded for this clone. This chain connects TRBV24-1 to TRBJ2-2; 9 bases agree with TRBD2. Germline-derived CDR1 and CDR2 are KGHDR and SFDVKD. The CDR3 consists of 15 residues. The V segment lost 7 bases and the J segment 2 bases; nucleotides outside the gene matches: 4. The CDR3 sequence: CATSGAGGNTGELFF. The DNA for the CDR3 is TGTGCCACCAGCGGAGCGGGAGGCAACACCGGGGAGCTGTTTTTT.

This chain uses TRBV21-1 with TRBJ1-6; TRBD1 is the table's D call, not checked against the DNA. TRBV21-1 is a known pseudogene. There are 17 residues in the CDR3. In DNA, the CDR3 is TGTGCCAGCAGCAAAGGACCGGACAGGGACGATAATTCACCCCTCCACTTT. Translation: CASSKGPDRDDNSPLHF.

This clone was counted only a few times. The CDR3 here is CASSQLLGHSPLKQFF. The CDR3 nucleotides are TGTGCCAGCAGCCAACTACTAGGACATAGTCCCCTTAAGCAGTTCTTC. The V gene is TRBV13, the J gene TRBJ2-1; tentatively, D is TRBD1 or TRBD2 (5 bases each). The length of the CDR3 is 16 residues. Per germline, CDR1 PRHDT and CDR2 FYEKMQ (reference sequence). V lost 5 bases and J 11 bases, leaving 25 bases between the germline ends.

The chain joins TRBV12-3 or TRBV12-4 to TRBJ1-5; D may be TRBD1 (5 bases). This CDR3 is built from 13 residues. V lost 7 bases and J lost 9, with 16 bases in between. CDR3 in amino acids: CASKQESQSPQHF. As DNA, the CDR3 is TGTGCCAGCAAACAGGAATCTCAATCGCCCCAGCATTTT.

This clone has more than one count but fewer than ten. The rearrangement links TRBV6-6 to TRBJ1-3, with D unclear. Germline lookup yields CDR1 MNHNY and CDR2 SVGAGI (reference sequence). V lost 9 bases and J lost 0, with 12 bases in between. This CDR3 contains 14 residues. The CDR3 spells CASSLDTSGNTIYF. The DNA for the CDR3 is TGTGCCAGTAGCCTTGACACCTCTGGAAACACCATATATTTT.